The present entry profiles one T cell receptor (beta chain) with its context. No antigen is known for it. Time point denoted: cycle 4 day 1 (C4D1), after six to seven weeks of nivolumab. Exposure to brentuximab vedotin varied, and each patient had relapsed following autologous stem cell transplantation. Isolation of CD4+ T cells from thawed PBMCs was performed by magnetic negative selection. The patients, who had relapsed/refractory classical Hodgkin lymphoma, achieved best responses of complete response, partial response or progressive disease. This sample is drawn from a study of PD-1 blockade in classical Hodgkin lymphoma. Some clones are missing from TCRdb's copy, which holds only in-frame ones; the method was immunoSEQ multiplex PCR. This table holds around 37,000 clones, approximately 90% found once. The CDR3 extends over 15 amino acids. Germline values: CDR1 SEHNR, CDR2 FQNEAQ (reference sequence). V was trimmed by 7 bases and J by 2 bases, leaving 16 bases between them.

Whole-study results and caveats: There was a significant rise in CD4+ TCR diversity by C4D1, with no such rise for CD8+. Excluded were patients who started nivolumab under 1 year after ASCT, a group that had lower diversity. Whoever responded completely had baseline diversity much like that seen in newly diagnosed patients.

This clonotype originated in a human donor with classical Hodgkin lymphoma. Sequencing used CD4+ T cells from blood, obtained before the fourth cycle of nivolumab. The chain employs TRBV7-9 and TRBJ2-3; TRBD1 might be the D (6 bases). The CDR3 DNA sequence: TGTGCCAGCACCGAAAGGGGGAGTTCCACAGATACGCAGTATTTT. Its protein product is CASTERGSSTDTQYF. The full variable domain, completed using reference TRBV7-9 and TRBJ2-3, is DTGVSQNPRHKITKRGQNVTFRCDPISEHNRLYWYRQTLGQGPEFLTYFQNEAQLEKSRLLSDRFSAERPKGSFSTLEIQRTEQGDSAMYLCASTERGSSTDTQYFGPGTRLTVL.